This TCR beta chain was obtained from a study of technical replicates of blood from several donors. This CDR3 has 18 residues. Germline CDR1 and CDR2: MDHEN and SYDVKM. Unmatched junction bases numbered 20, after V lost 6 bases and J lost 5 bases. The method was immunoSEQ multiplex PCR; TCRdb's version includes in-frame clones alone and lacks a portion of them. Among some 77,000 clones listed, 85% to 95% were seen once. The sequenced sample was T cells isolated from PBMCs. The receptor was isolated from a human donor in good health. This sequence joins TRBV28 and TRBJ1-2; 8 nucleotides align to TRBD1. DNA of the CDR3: TGTGCCAGCAGGACTTCCCGGACAGGGAAGCTCCTCGAATATGGCTACACCTTC. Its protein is CASRTSRTGKLLEYGYTF.